What follows are 23 T cell receptor beta chains derived from one specimen sequenced in a study of T cells after yellow fever vaccination. TCRdb analysed the 5' RACE reads with MiXCR anew, one entry per CDR3 protein. The sample records 250,000 to 300,000 distinct CDR3 sequences, around 8.6% being singletons. The material sequenced was CD4+ T cells sorted from PBMCs, taken 5 days after the yellow fever booster vaccination. The receptors stem from a man between 18 and 29 years old who received the YFV17D yellow fever vaccine.

The chain recombines TRBV11-2 with TRBJ2-7; TRBD2 might be the D (6 bases). CDR3 length: 14 residues. Germline V gene data show CDR1 as SGHAT and CDR2 as FQNNGV. With 5 bases removed from V and 0 bases from J, the gap between germline ends came to 11 bases. The CDR3 loop is CASSGGVLSYEQYF. The DNA of the CDR3 is TGTGCCAGCAGCGGCGGGGTCCTCTCCTACGAGCAGTACTTC.

This clonotype was seen only a few times. This chain uses TRBV6-1 with TRBJ2-3, with 8 bases fitting TRBD1. The CDR3 is made up of 17 amino acids. The V gene end was trimmed by 4 bases and the J gene end by 4 bases; junction bases not matched to a gene: 13. Germline values: CDR1 MNHNS, CDR2 SASEGT. The CDR3 nucleotides are TGTGCCAGCAGTGGTCAGGGGGCGTCGATGCTAGCAGATACGCAGTATTTT. It encodes CASSGQGASMLADTQYF.

This clonotype has at least ten counts. CDR3: CASSVHPVFGYTF. As DNA, the CDR3 is TGTGCCAGCAGTGTTCATCCGGTCTTTGGCTACACCTTC. The V and J genes are TRBV6-5 and TRBJ1-2, with D uncertain. This CDR3 contains 13 residues. Between the trimmed V and J ends, which lost 5 bases and 7 bases, there was a span of 14 bases. From germline, CDR1 is MNHEY and CDR2 SVGAGI.

The chain uses TRBV7-6 and TRBJ2-6, with D unclear. The ends were cut back, 2 bases at V and 0 bases at J, with 8 bases in the middle. This CDR3 comprises 16 residues. The germline gives CDR1 SGHVS, CDR2 FNYEAQ. CDR3 region: CASSLLVPSGANVLTF. CDR3 nucleotide sequence: TGTGCCAGCAGCTTACTAGTTCCCTCTGGGGCCAACGTCCTGACTTTC.

The table lists this clonotype with a few counts. J is TRBJ1-1 and V is TRBV5-4; D ambiguous. V lost 4 bases, J lost 1 base, and 8 bases lay in between. There are 13 residues in the CDR3. Germline V lookup: CDR1 SGHNT, CDR2 YYREEE (reference sequence). In DNA, the CDR3 is TGTGCCAGCAGCAGACCCGAGAACACTGAAGCTTTCTTT. Translated: CASSRPENTEAFF.

V is TRBV10-2 and J is TRBJ1-2; a possible D gene is TRBD1 (6 bases). The CDR3 contains 14 residues. Germline V gene lookup returns CDR1 WSHSY and CDR2 SAAADI. The V end was cut by 4 bases, the J end by 2 bases, with 11 bases between. CDR3 sequence (DNA): TGCGCCAGCAGTGTGGACAGAAGGAACTATGGCTACACCTTC. Translating gives CASSVDRRNYGYTF.

This clonotype showed up many times. The chain uses TRBV12-3 or TRBV12-4 and TRBJ1-2; D may be TRBD1 (5 bases). The CDR3 length is 13 residues. V shed 3 bases and J shed 4 bases, with 9 bases lying between them. The CDR3 spells CASSFQGGYGYTF. The CDR3 bases are TGTGCCAGCAGTTTTCAGGGCGGCTATGGCTACACCTTC.

This clonotype was counted at least ten times. The chain uses TRBV7-2 and TRBJ2-3; D is undetermined. This CDR3 has 11 amino acids. V dropped 5 bases and J dropped 3 bases, with 3 bases sitting between them. CDR1 is SGHTA, CDR2 FQGNSA, per germline. The CDR3 loop reads CASSATDTQYF. As DNA, the CDR3 is TGTGCCAGCAGCGCGACAGATACGCAGTATTTT.

The V call is TRBV30, the J call TRBJ2-7; TRBD2 is a possible D gene (5 bases). Trimming cost V 4 bases and J 4 bases, with 17 bases left between them. Per germline, CDR1 GTSNPN and CDR2 SVGIG (reference sequence). This CDR3 is 14 amino acids long. The CDR3 coding sequence is TGTGCCTGGAATGCTGGGAGAGCGCGTTACGAGCAGTACTTC. Translation: CAWNAGRARYEQYF.

The chain combines TRBV7-2 with TRBJ2-2; D may be TRBD1 (6 bases). Germline V gives CDR1 SGHTA, CDR2 FQGNSA. V lost 2 bases and J 6 bases, leaving 16 bases between the germline ends. CDR3 length: 16 amino acids. The CDR3 reads CASSLNPTGTAGELFF. As DNA, the CDR3 is TGTGCCAGCAGCTTAAACCCGACAGGAACAGCCGGGGAGCTGTTTTTT.

This clonotype was counted between two and nine times. The chain combines TRBV7-2 with TRBJ2-3; 9 nucleotides agree with TRBD2. The ends lost 7 bases at V and 7 bases at J; junction bases unmatched: 6. Germline loops: CDR1 SGHTA, CDR2 FQGNSA. CDR3 size: 13 residues. CDR3 bases: TGTGCCAGCAAGGCGGGGGGGGGGCATACGCAGTATTTT. Its protein is CASKAGGGHTQYF.

This clonotype was seen a handful of times. The rearrangement links TRBV6-5 to TRBJ1-5; unclear D gene. The V gene lost 4 bases and the J gene lost 3 bases, with 10 bases spanning the gap. CDR1 is MNHEY, CDR2 SVGAGI, per germline. The CDR3 loop spans 14 amino acids. CDR3 residues: CASSSQHSNQPQHF. The CDR3 coding sequence is TGTGCCAGCAGTTCTCAGCATTCCAATCAGCCCCAGCATTTT.

The chain joins TRBV20-1 to TRBJ2-2, with D possibly being TRBD2 (6 bases). Between the trimmed V and J ends, which lost 1 base and 2 bases, there was a span of 14 bases. Germline V CDR1 and CDR2: DFQATT, SNEGSKA (reference sequence). This CDR3 has 16 residues. CDR3 bases: TGCAGTGCTAGAGGTTACGGGGGACTCAACACCGGGGAGCTGTTTTTT. It encodes CSARGYGGLNTGELFF.

This chain connects TRBV28 to TRBJ1-4; D remains unclear. The CDR3 loop spans 14 amino acids. CDR1 and CDR2 (germline): MDHEN, SYDVKM. Trimming left V 6 bases short and J 8 bases short, with 16 bases between. The CDR3 coding sequence is TGTGCCAGCAGACCCCATTCGTGGTGGGAAAAACTGTTTTTT. Protein sequence: CASRPHSWWEKLFF.

This clonotype was observed a few times. The chain combines TRBV7-2 with TRBJ1-2; D remains unclear. In germline, CDR1 is SGHTA, CDR2 FQGNSA. The CDR3 sequence is 13 residues long. V lost 1 base, J lost 7 bases, and 10 bases lay in between. The CDR3: CASSLEAGFGYTF. The CDR3 DNA follows: TGTGCCAGCAGCTTAGAGGCAGGCTTTGGCTACACCTTC.

There are many counts of this clonotype. The J gene is TRBJ1-4, the V gene TRBV5-1; D unclear. The CDR3 runs 15 residues. Germline V gene sequence: CDR1 SGHRS, CDR2 YFSETQ. V gave up 4 bases and J gave up 0 bases, with 10 bases separating them. The chain's CDR3 is CASSHGFTTNEKLFF. The DNA for the CDR3 is TGCGCCAGCAGCCATGGATTTACAACTAATGAAAAACTGTTTTTT. The full variable domain, its missing parts supplied by reference TRBV5-1 and TRBJ1-4, is KAGVTQTPRYLIKTRGQQVTLSCSPISGHRSVSWYQQTPGQGLQFLFEYFSETQRNKGNFPGRFSGRQFSNSRSEMNVSTLELGDSALYLCASSHGFTTNEKLFFGSGTQLSVL.

This clonotype has more than one count but fewer than ten. This chain joins TRBV21-1 and TRBJ1-2. TRBV21-1 is tagged as a pseudogene. CDR3 length: 8 residues. The CDR3 spells CASPYIAF. The CDR3 DNA follows: TGTGCCAGCCCGTACATTGCCTTC.

The chain has TRBV7-2 and TRBJ2-3; tentative D call: TRBD1 (5 bases). Between the trimmed V and J ends, which lost 1 base and 4 bases, there was a span of 12 bases. This CDR3 region has 15 residues. Germline lookup yields CDR1 SGHTA and CDR2 FQGNSA. This CDR3 reads CASSLVSRVADTQYF. The CDR3 DNA sequence: TGTGCCAGCAGCTTAGTTTCCAGGGTGGCAGATACGCAGTATTTT.

The chain links TRBV10-3 to TRBJ1-1; D possibly corresponds to TRBD1 (5 bases). From germline, CDR1 is ENHRY and CDR2 SYGVKD. V dropped 7 bases and J dropped 5 bases, with 14 bases sitting between them. This CDR3 region has 13 residues. The CDR3 protein is CAINLQGGTEAFF. The CDR3 DNA reads TGTGCCATCAATCTGCAGGGAGGGACTGAAGCTTTCTTT.

This clonotype was found many times. The chain is built from TRBV7-6 and TRBJ1-2; D is uncertain. The CDR3 has 14 amino acids. Trimming took 5 bases from V and 3 from J, leaving 13 bases between them. Germline CDR1 SGHVS, CDR2 FNYEAQ. CDR3 nucleotide sequence: TGTGCCAGCAGCCCGGCTCCGGTTTACTATGGCTACACCTTC. This codes for CASSPAPVYYGYTF.

This clonotype was observed a few times. This rearrangement joins TRBV18 to TRBJ2-7; TRBD1 aligns across 9 bases. CDR3 size: 15 residues. The ends lost 3 bases at V and 4 bases at J; junction bases unmatched: 7. Per the germline V gene, CDR1 is KGHSH and CDR2 is LQKENI. The CDR3 protein is CASSPPGQGSYEQYF. The CDR3 DNA follows: TGTGCCAGCTCACCTCCGGGACAGGGCTCTTACGAGCAGTACTTC.

This rearrangement joins TRBV7-2 to TRBJ2-5; maybe TRBD2 (5 bases). The germline gives CDR1 SGHTA, CDR2 FQGNSA. V was trimmed by 5 bases and J by 2 bases, leaving 15 bases between them. This CDR3 region has 15 residues. CDR3 region: CASSPPVGVQETQYF. The CDR3 DNA is TGTGCCAGCAGCCCACCAGTCGGGGTTCAAGAGACCCAGTACTTC. Full variable domain (missing parts from reference TRBV7-2 and TRBJ2-5): GAGVSQSPSNKVTEKGKDVELRCDPISGHTALYWYRQSLGQGLEFLIYFQGNSAPDKSGLPSDRFSAERTGGSVSTLTIQRTQQEDSAVYLCASSPPVGVQETQYFGPGTRLLVL.

This clonotype was counted only a few times. V and J are TRBV7-9 and TRBJ1-1; D is unresolved. Germline loops: CDR1 SEHNR, CDR2 FQNEAQ (reference sequence). V lost 2 bases and J 2 bases, leaving 9 bases between the germline ends. The CDR3 loop spans 14 amino acids. CDR3 sequence reads: CASSLRNSNTEAFF. CDR3 bases: TGTGCCAGCAGCTTAAGGAACAGTAACACTGAAGCTTTCTTT.